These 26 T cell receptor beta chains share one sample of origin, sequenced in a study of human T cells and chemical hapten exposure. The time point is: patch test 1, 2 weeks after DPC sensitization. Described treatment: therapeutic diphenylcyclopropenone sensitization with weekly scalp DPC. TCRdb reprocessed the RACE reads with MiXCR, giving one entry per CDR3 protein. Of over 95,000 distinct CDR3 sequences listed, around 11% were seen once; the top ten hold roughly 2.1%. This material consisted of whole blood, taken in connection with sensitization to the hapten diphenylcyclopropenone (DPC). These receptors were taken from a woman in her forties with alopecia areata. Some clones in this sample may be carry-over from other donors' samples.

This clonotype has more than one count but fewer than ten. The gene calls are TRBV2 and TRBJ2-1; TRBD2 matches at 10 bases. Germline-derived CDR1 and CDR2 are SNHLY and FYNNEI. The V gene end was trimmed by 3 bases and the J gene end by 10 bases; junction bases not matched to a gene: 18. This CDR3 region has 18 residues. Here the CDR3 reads CASSEWSSGSGLSSEQFF. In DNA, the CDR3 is TGTGCCAGCAGTGAGTGGTCTAGCGGGAGCGGATTATCGTCCGAGCAGTTCTTC.

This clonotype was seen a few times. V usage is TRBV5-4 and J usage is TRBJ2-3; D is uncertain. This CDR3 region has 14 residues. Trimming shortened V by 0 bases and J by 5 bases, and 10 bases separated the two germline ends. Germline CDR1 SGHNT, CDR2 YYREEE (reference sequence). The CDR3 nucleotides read TGTGCCAGCAGCTTGGGCGGTCTTCAAGATACGCAGTATTTT. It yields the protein CASSLGGLQDTQYF.

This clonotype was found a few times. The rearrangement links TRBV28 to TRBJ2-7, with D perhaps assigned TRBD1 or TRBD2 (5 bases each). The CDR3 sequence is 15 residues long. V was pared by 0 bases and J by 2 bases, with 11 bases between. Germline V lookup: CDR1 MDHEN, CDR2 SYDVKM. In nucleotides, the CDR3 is TGTGCCAGCAGTTTATGGGGGACGGTCGCCTACGAGCAGTACTTC. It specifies CASSLWGTVAYEQYF.

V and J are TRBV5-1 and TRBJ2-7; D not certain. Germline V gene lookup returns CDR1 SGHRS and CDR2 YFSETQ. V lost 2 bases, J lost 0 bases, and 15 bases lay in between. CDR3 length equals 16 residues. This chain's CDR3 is CASSFERVRPSYEQYF. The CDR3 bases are TGCGCCAGCAGCTTCGAAAGGGTCAGACCCTCCTACGAGCAGTACTTC.

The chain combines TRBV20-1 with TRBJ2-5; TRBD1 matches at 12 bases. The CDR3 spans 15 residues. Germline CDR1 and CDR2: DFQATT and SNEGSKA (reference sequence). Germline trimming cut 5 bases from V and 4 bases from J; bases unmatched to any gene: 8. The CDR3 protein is CSAAGTGGVVETQYF. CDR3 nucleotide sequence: TGCAGTGCTGCCGGGACAGGGGGCGTAGTAGAGACCCAGTACTTC.

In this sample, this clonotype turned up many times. The CDR3: CASIPGSYYNEQFF. CDR3 bases: TGTGCCAGCATTCCCGGGTCGTACTACAATGAGCAGTTCTTC. J is TRBJ2-1 and V is TRBV2; D is unclear. Germline CDR1 and CDR2: SNHLY and FYNNEI. V gave up 7 bases and J gave up 3 bases, with 13 bases separating them. The CDR3 has 14 residues.

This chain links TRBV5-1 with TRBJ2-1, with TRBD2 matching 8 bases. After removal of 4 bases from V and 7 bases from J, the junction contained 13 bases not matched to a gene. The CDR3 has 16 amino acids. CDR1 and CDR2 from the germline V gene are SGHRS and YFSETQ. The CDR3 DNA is TGCGCCAGCAGCCCGGGACTAGATTCCCTTAGGAATGAGCAGTTCTTC. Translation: CASSPGLDSLRNEQFF.

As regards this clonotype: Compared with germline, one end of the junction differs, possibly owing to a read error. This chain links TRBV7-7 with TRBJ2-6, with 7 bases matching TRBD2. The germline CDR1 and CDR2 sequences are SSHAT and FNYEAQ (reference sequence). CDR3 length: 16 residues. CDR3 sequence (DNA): TGTGCTAGCAGCTCGATCGCGGGGGCTGGGGCCAACGTCCTGACTTTC. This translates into CASSSIAGAGANVLTF.

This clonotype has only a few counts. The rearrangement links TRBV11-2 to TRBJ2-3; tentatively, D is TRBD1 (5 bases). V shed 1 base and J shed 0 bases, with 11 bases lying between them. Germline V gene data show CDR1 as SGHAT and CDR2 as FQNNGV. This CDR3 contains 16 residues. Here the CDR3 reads CASSLVPRVSTDTQYF. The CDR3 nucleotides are TGTGCCAGCAGCTTAGTCCCCAGGGTGAGCACAGATACGCAGTATTTT. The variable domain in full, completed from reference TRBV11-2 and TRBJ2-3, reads EAGVAQSPRYKIIEKRQSVAFWCNPISGHATLYWYQQILGQGPKLLIQFQNNGVVDDSQLPKDRFSAERLKGVDSTLKIQPAKLEDSAVYLCASSLVPRVSTDTQYFGPGTRLTVL.

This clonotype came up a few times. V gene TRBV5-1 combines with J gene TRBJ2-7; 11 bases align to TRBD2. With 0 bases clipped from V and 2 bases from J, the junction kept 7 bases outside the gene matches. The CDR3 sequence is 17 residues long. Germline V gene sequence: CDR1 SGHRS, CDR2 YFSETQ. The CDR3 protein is CASSLGLAGGRAYEQYF. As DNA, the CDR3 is TGCGCCAGCAGCTTGGGGCTAGCGGGAGGCAGAGCCTACGAGCAGTACTTC.

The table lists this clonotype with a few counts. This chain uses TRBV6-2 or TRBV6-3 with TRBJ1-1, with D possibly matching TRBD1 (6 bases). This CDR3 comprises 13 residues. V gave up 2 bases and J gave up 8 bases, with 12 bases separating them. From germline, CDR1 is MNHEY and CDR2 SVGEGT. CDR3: CASSYVQGFEAFF. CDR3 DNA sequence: TGTGCCAGCAGTTACGTTCAGGGGTTCGAAGCTTTCTTT.

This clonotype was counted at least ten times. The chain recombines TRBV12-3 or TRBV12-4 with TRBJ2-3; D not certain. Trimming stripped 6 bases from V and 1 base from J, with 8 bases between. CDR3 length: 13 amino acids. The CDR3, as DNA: TGTGCCAGCAGCCCTAGTGGCACAGATACGCAGTATTTT. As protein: CASSPSGTDTQYF.

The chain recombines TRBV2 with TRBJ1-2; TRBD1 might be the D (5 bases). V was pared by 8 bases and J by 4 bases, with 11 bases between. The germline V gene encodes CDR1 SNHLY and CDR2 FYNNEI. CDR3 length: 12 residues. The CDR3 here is CASGGLGYGYTF. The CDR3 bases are TGTGCCAGCGGGGGACTGGGCTATGGCTACACCTTC.

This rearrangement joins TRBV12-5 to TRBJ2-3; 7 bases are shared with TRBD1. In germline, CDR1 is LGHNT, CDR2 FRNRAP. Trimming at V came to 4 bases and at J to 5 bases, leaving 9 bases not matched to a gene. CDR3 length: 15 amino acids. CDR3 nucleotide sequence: TGTGCTAGTGGTTGGGGGACAGTCGAAGTAGATACGCAGTATTTT. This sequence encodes CASGWGTVEVDTQYF. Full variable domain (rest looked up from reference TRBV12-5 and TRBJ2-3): DARVTQTPRHKVTEMGQEVTMRCQPILGHNTVFWYRQTMMQGLELLAYFRNRAPLDDSGMPKDRFSAEMPDATLATLKIQPSEPRDSAVYFCASGWGTVEVDTQYFGPGTRLTVL.

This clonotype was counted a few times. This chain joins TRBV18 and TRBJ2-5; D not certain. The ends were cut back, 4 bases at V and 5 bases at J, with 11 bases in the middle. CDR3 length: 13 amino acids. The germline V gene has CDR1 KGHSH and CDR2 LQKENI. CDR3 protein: CASSLRLTETQYF. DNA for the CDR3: TGTGCCAGCTCACTACGCCTTACGGAGACCCAGTACTTC.

CDR3 coding DNA: TGTGCCAGCAGCTTAAACCGGGTAACCGGGGAGCTGTTTTTT. Its translation: CASSLNRVTGELFF. The chain uses TRBV7-6 and TRBJ2-2; no reliable D call. Germline CDR1 reads SGHVS; CDR2 reads FNYEAQ. Trimming pared 2 bases from V and 5 bases from J, leaving 9 bases between. The CDR3 contains 14 residues. Using reference TRBV7-6 and TRBJ2-2 for the parts outside the CDR3, the full variable domain is GAGVSQSPRYKVTKRGQDVALRCDPISGHVSLYWYRQALGQGPEFLTYFNYEAQQDKSGLPNDRFSAERPEGSISTLTIQRTEQRDSAMYRCASSLNRVTGELFFGEGSRLTVL.

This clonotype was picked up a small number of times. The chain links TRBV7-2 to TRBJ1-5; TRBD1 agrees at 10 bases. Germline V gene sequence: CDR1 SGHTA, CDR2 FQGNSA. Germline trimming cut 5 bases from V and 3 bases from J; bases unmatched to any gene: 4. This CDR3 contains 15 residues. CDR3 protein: CASSAGQGNNQPQHF. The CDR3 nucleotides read TGTGCCAGCAGCGCGGGACAGGGGAACAATCAGCCCCAGCATTTT.

This CDR3 reads CASSQEAGYYEQYF. The CDR3 region has the DNA TGCGCCAGCAGCCAGGAAGCGGGGTACTACGAGCAGTACTTC. J is TRBJ2-7 and V is TRBV4-3, with TRBD2 matching over 7 bases. V lost 3 bases to trimming and J lost 3 bases; unmatched junction nucleotides: 5. CDR3 length: 14 residues. Germline values: CDR1 LGHNA, CDR2 YSLEER.

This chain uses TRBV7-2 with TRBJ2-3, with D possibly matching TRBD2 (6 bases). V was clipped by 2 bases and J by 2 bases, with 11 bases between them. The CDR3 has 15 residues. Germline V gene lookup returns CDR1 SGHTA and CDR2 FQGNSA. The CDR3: CASSLSGGPTDTQYF. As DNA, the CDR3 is TGTGCCAGCAGCTTATCCGGAGGGCCCACAGATACGCAGTATTTT.

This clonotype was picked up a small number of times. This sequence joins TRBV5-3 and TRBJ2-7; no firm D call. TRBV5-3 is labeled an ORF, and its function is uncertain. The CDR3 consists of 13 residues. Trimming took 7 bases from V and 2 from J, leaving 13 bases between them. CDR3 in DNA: TGTGCCAGACCGGTGGATTTTGCCTACGAGCAGTACTTC. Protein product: CARPVDFAYEQYF.

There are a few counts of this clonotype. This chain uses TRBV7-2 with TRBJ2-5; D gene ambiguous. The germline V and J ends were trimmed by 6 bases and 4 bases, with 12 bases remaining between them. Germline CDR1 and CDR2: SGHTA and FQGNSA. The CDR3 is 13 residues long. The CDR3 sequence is CASSLSTGETQYF. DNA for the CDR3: TGTGCCAGCAGTCTAAGTACTGGAGAGACCCAGTACTTC. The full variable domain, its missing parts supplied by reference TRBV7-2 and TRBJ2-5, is GAGVSQSPSNKVTEKGKDVELRCDPISGHTALYWYRQSLGQGLEFLIYFQGNSAPDKSGLPSDRFSAERTGGSVSTLTIQRTQQEDSAVYLCASSLSTGETQYFGPGTRLLVL.

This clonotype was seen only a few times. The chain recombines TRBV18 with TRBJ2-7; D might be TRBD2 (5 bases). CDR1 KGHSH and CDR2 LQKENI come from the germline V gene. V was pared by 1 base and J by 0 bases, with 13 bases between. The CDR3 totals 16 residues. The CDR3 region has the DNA TGTGCCAGCTCACCACAACTACGGGGTAACTCCTACGAGCAGTACTTC. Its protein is CASSPQLRGNSYEQYF.

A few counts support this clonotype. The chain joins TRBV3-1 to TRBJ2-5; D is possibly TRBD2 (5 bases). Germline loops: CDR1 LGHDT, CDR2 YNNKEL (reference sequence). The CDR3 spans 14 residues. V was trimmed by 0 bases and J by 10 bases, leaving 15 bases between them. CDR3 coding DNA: TGTGCCAGCAGCCAAGATGCCCTAGCTCGAGACCAGTACTTC. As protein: CASSQDALARDQYF.

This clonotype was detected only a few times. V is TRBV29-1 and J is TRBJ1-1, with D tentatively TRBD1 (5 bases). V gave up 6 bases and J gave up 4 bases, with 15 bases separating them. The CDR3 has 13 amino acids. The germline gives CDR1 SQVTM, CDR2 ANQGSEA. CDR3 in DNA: TGCAGCGTCTCGCGGGGGAGGGGCACTGAAGCTTTCTTT. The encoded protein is CSVSRGRGTEAFF.

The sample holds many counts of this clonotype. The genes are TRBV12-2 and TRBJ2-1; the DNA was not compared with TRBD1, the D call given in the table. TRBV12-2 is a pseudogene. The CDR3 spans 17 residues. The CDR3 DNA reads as TGTGCAAGTCGCACCACCCCCAGGACAGGGGAGATCAATGAGCAGTTCTTC. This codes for CASRTTPRTGEINEQFF.

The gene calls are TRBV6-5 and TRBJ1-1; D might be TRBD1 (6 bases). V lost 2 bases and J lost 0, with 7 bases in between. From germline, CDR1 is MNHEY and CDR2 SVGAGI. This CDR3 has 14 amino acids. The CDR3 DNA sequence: TGTGCCAGCAGTTACACAGGGATGAACACTGAAGCTTTCTTT. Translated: CASSYTGMNTEAFF.